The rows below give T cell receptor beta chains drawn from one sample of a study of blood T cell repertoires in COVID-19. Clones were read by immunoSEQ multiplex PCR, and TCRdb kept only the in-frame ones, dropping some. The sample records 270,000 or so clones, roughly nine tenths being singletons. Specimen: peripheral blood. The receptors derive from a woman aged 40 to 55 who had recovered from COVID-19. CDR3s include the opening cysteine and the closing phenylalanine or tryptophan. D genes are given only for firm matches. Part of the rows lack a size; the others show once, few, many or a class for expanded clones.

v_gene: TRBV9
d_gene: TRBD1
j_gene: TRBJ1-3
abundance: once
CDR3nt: TGTGCCAGCAGCGTAGGAGCGACAGGGGCTACGCCTGGAAACACCATATATTTT
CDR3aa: CASSVGATGATPGNTIYF

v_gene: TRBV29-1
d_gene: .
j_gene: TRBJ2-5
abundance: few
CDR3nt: TGCAGCGTTGACAGGGCTAAAGAGACCCAGTACTTC
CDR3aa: CSVDRAKETQYF

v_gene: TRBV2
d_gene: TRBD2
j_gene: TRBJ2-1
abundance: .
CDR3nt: TGTGCCAGCAGTGATCGACTAGCGGCCTACAATGAGCAGTTCTTC
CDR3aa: CASSDRLAAYNEQFF

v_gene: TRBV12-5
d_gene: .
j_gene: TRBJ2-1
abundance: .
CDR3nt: TGTGCTAGTGGTTTATCTGGTGGGACTTCTCTCTACAATGAGCAGTTCTTC
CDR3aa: CASGLSGGTSLYNEQFF

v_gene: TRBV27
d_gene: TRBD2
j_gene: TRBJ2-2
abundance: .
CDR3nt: TGTGCCAGCAGTTTAGTGGGACTAGCGAAGAACACCGGGGAGCTGTTTTTT
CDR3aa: CASSLVGLAKNTGELFF

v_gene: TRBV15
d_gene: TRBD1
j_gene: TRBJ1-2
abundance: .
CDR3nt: TGTGCCACCAGCGATTTTTATGGACAGGCCTATGGCTACACCTTC
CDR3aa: CATSDFYGQAYGYTF

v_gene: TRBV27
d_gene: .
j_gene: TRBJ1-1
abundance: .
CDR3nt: TGTGCCAGCAGTTTAATCAGATTGGGGGGGGTGAACACTGAAGCTTTCTTT
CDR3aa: CASSLIRLGGVNTEAFF

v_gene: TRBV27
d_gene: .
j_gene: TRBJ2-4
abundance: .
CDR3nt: TGTGCCAGCAGCCCCATTGGGAGCAAAAACATTCAGTACTTC
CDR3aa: CASSPIGSKNIQYF

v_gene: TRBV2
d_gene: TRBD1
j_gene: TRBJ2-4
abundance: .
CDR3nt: TGTGCCAGCAGTGAAAGGACAGGGGCGGAGAACATTCAGTACTTC
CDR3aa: CASSERTGAENIQYF

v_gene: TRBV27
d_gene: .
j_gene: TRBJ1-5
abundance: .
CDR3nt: TGTGCCAGCAGTTTAGAGGGATTAGGCAATCAGCCCCAGCATTTT
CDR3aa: CASSLEGLGNQPQHF

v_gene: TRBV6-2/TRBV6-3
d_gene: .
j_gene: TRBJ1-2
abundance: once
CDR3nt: TGTGCCAGCAGTTACCTTTTTCCAGATGGCTACACCTTC
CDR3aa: CASSYLFPDGYTF

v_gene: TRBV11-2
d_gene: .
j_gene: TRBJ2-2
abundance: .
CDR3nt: TGTGCCAGCACCCGGGGTAACACCGGGGAGCTGTTTTTT
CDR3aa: CASTRGNTGELFF

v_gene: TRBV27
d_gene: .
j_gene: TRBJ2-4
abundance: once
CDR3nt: TGTGCCAGCAGGCCAACAGGGTACAAAAACATTCAGTACTTC
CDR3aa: CASRPTGYKNIQYF

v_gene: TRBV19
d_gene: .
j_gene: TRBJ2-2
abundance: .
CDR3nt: TGTGCCAGTAGTATAGGGAGACTAGTCTACACCGGGGAGCTGTTTTTT
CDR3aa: CASSIGRLVYTGELFF

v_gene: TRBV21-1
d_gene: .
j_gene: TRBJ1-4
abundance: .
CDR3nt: TGTGCCGGCCGTGGCCGGCACAGGGAAAAACTGTTTTTT
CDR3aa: CAGRGRHREKLFF

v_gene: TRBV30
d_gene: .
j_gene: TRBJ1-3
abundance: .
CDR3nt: TGTGCCTGGAGCCGTTTAGATAAGCCAAACACCATATATTTT
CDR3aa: CAWSRLDKPNTIYF

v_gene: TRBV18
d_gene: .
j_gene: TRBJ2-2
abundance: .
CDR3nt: TGTGCCAGCTCACCACAGAGCGGGTGGAACACCGGGGAGCTGTTTTTT
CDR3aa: CASSPQSGWNTGELFF

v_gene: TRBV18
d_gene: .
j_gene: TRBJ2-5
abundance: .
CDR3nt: TGTGCCAGCTCACCATTTATACAGCCACAAGAGACCCAGTACTTC
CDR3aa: CASSPFIQPQETQYF

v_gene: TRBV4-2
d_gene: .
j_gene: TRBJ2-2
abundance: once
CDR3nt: TGTGCCAGCAGCCAAGATTTCCCTAGTGCCGGGGAGCTGTTTTTT
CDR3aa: CASSQDFPSAGELFF

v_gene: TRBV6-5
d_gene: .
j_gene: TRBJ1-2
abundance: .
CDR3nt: TGTGCCAGTAGGAAGATCCGGGCGGGCTATGGCTACACCTTC
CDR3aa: CASRKIRAGYGYTF

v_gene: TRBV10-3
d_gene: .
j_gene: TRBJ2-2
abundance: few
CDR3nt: TGTGCCATCAGTGAGTCTAGGGGGATTGACACCGGGGAGCTGTTTTTT
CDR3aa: CAISESRGIDTGELFF

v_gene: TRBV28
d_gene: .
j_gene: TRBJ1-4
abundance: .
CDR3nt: TGTGCCAGCAGCCCTTCTGGGACTCCACGCCATGAAAAACTGTTTTTT
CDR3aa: CASSPSGTPRHEKLFF

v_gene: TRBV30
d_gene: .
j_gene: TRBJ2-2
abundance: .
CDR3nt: TGTGCCTGGAGAGAGGGAGGTGCGGACACCGGGGAGCTGTTTTTT
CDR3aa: CAWREGGADTGELFF

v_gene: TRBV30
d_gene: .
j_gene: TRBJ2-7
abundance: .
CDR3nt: TGTGCCTGGGGGGGCTCCGGCTACGAGCAGTACTTC
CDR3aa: CAWGGSGYEQYF

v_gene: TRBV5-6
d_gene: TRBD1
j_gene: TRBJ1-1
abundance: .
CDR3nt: TGTGCCAGCAGCTTGGGGACAGGGGGCTATTGGTACATGAACACTGAAGCTTTCTTT
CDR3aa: CASSLGTGGYWYMNTEAFF

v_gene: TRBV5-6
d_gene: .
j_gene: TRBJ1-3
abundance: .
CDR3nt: TGTGCCAGCAGCCAGACTGAAGTCGGAAACACCATATATTTT
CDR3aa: CASSQTEVGNTIYF

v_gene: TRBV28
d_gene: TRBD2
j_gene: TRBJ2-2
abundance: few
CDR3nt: TGTGCCAGCAGGTCATTGGTGGGACTAGCAACAGATGGGAGCACCGGGGAGCTGTTTTTT
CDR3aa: CASRSLVGLATDGSTGELFF

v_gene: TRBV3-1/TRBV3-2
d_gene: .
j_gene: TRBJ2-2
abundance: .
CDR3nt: TGTGCCAGCAGCCCTTTGTCGAACACCGGGGAGCTGTTTTTT
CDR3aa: CASSPLSNTGELFF

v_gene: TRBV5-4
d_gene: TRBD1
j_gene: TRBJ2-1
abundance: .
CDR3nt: TGTGCCAGCAGCTTGGCCCTGGGACAGGGGTTGTACAATGAGCAGTTCTTC
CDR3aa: CASSLALGQGLYNEQFF

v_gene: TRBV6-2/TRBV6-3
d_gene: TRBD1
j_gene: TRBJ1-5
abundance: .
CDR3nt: TGTGCCAGCAGTTGGGGACAGGGGGCAAATCAGCCCCAGCATTTT
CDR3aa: CASSWGQGANQPQHF

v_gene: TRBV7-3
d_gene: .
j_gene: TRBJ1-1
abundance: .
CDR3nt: TGTGCCAGCAGCTTACTGGGGGAGGGGAACACTGAAGCTTTCTTT
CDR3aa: CASSLLGEGNTEAFF

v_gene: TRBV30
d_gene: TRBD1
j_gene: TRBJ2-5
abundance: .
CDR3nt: TGTGCCTGGATGGCGGGACAGGGTGGTAAGACCCAGTACTTC
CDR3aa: CAWMAGQGGKTQYF

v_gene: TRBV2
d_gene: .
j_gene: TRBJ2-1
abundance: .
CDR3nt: TGTGCCAGCAGGACCATAGGAGACCTCTACAATGAGCAGTTCTTC
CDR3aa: CASRTIGDLYNEQFF

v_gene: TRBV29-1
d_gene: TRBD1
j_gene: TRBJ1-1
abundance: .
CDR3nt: TGCAGCGTCCTGGACAGGGTGAACACTGAAGCTTTCTTT
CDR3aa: CSVLDRVNTEAFF

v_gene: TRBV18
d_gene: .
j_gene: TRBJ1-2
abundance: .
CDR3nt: TGTGCCAGCTCACCACCGGCGGGTTATAACTATGGCTACACCTTC
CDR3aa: CASSPPAGYNYGYTF

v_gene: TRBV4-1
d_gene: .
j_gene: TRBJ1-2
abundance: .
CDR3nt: TGCGCCAGCAGCCCTGGACAGCGCTATGGCTACACCTTC
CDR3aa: CASSPGQRYGYTF

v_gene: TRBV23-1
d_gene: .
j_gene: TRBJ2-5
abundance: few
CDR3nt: TGCGCCAGCAGTCAATCGGCAGTTCAAGAGACCCAGTACTTC
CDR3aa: CASSQSAVQETQYF

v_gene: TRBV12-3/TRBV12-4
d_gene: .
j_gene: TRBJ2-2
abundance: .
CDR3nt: TGTGCCAGCAGTCGAGACGCGGCCGGGGAGCTGTTTTTT
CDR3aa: CASSRDAAGELFF

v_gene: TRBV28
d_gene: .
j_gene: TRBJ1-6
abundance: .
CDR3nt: TGTGCCAGCAGCCCGAACAGGGTTACACCCCTCCACTTT
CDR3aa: CASSPNRVTPLHF

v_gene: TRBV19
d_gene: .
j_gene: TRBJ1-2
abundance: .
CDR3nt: TGTGCCAGTAGTATAGGGGGCACTCAGAATTATGGCTACACCTTC
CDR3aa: CASSIGGTQNYGYTF

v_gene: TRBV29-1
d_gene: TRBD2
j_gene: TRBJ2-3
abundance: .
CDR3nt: TGCAGCGTTGATACTAGCGGGGGTGGTTATACGCAGTATTTT
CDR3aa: CSVDTSGGGYTQYF

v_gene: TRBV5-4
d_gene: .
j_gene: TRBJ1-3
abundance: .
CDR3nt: TGTGCCAGCAGCTTGAGTGGGACTAATCCTGGAAACACCATATATTTT
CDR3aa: CASSLSGTNPGNTIYF

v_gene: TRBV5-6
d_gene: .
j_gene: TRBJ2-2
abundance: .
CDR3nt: TGTGCCAGCAGCTTGAGAGGTTTCGGGGAGCTGTTTTTT
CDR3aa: CASSLRGFGELFF

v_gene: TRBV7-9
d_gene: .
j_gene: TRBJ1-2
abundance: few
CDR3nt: TGTGCCAGCAGCTTAGGAGCCTATGGCTACACCTTC
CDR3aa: CASSLGAYGYTF

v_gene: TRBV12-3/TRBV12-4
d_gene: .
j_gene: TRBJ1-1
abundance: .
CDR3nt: TGTGCCAGCAGTTTAGGTTCCCATGTCGCTTTCTTT
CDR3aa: CASSLGSHVAFF

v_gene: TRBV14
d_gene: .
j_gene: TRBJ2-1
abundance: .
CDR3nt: TGTGCCAGCAGCCAAGTGGTTACTTCCTACAATGAGCAGTTCTTC
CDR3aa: CASSQVVTSYNEQFF

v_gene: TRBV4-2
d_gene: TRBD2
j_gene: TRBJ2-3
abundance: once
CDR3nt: TGTGCCAGCAGCCGATCGGGACTAGCGGGGGGACTAGCGAGCACAGATACGCAGTATTTT
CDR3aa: CASSRSGLAGGLASTDTQYF

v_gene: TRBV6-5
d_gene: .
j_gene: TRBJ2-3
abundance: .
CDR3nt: TGTGCCAGCAGTTACGACAGTTACACGCAGTATTTT
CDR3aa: CASSYDSYTQYF

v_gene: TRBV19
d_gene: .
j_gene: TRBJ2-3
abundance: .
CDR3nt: TGTGCCAGTAGGGAGGGTATGGCGGATACGCAGTATTTT
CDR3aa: CASREGMADTQYF

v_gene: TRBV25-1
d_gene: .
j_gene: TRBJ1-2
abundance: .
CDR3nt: TGTGCCACTAACGATTCCCCTGGCTACACCTTC
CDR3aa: CATNDSPGYTF

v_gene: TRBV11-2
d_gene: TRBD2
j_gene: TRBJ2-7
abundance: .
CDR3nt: TGTGCCAGCAGCTTAGATCGATTTTCAGCGGGGGATCAGGTCGAGCAGTACTTC
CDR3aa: CASSLDRFSAGDQVEQYF

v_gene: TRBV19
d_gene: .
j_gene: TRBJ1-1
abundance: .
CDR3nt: TGTGCCAGTAGGAGGGTACGGGATGGTACTGAAGCTTTCTTT
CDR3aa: CASRRVRDGTEAFF

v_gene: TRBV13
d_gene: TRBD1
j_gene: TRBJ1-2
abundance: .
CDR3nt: TGTGCCAGCAGCCTATACCAGACAGGGGGCTATGGCTACACCTTC
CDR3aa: CASSLYQTGGYGYTF

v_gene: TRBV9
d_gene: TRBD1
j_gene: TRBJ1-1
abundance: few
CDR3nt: TGTGCCAGCAGCGCATCACAGGGGGGGAACACTGAAGCTTTCTTT
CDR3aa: CASSASQGGNTEAFF